One and the same sample provided the 27 T cell receptor beta chains below, sequenced in a study of blood T cells in healthy people across ages. PCR was performed a second time for about 7 to 11 cycles using a sample-barcoded 5' primer and a J-beta primer mix. TCRdb analysed the 5' RACE reads with MiXCR anew, one entry per CDR3 protein. The sample lists roughly 800,000 distinct CDR3 sequences; 55% to 70% were seen once. Sequencing was carried out using blood. The origin of the receptors is a young man in good health.

The V and J genes are TRBV7-2 and TRBJ2-1, with 7 positions matching TRBD2. V lost 2 bases to trimming and J lost 4 bases; unmatched junction nucleotides: 8. This CDR3 contains 16 residues. CDR1 is SGHTA, CDR2 FQGNSA, per germline. CDR3 residues: CASSLSAQGLYNEQFF. The CDR3, as DNA: TGTGCCAGCAGCTTATCGGCCCAGGGACTATACAATGAGCAGTTCTTC.

This clonotype was detected a few times. The CDR3: CASSQDQGKRDIQYF. The CDR3 DNA follows: TGTGCCAGCAGCCAAGATCAGGGGAAGAGGGACATTCAGTACTTC. The V gene is TRBV4-2, the J gene TRBJ2-4; TRBD1 is a possible D gene (6 bases). This CDR3 region has 15 residues. The ends were cut back, 0 bases at V and 8 bases at J, with 14 bases in the middle. CDR1 is LGHNA, CDR2 YNFKEQ, per germline.

V is TRBV7-9 and J is TRBJ1-4; D unclear. The CDR3 length is 15 residues. V dropped 1 base and J dropped 6 bases, with 12 bases sitting between them. In germline, CDR1 is SEHNR, CDR2 FQNEAQ (reference sequence). CDR3 nucleotide sequence: TGTGCCAGCAGCTTAGGTCTAGCGTCGCATGAAAAACTGTTTTTT. Its translation: CASSLGLASHEKLFF.

V gene TRBV27 combines with J gene TRBJ1-2; D is ambiguous. Trimming pared 0 bases from V and 11 bases from J, leaving 19 bases between. The V gene's germline CDR1 is MNHEY and CDR2 SMNVEV (reference sequence). The CDR3 covers 15 residues. This CDR3 reads CASSLSSSLAVGYTF. The CDR3 DNA sequence: TGTGCCAGCAGTTTATCAAGTTCCCTGGCGGTTGGGTACACCTTC.

The genes are TRBV27 and TRBJ2-4, with TRBD2 matching over 7 bases. The J call may be incorrect, as the DNA end agrees better with TRBJ2-7. This CDR3 is 13 amino acids long. CDR1 and CDR2 from the germline V gene are MNHEY and SMNVEV (reference sequence). CDR3 DNA: TGTGCCAGCTCGGGACTACTCTCCTACGAGCAGTACTTC. Translation gives CASSGLLSYEQYF.

The chain combines TRBV10-2 with TRBJ2-3, with D unresolved. V shed 5 bases and J shed 2 bases, with 23 bases lying between them. The CDR3 extends over 18 amino acids. Germline CDR1 WSHSY, CDR2 SAAADI. The DNA of the CDR3 is TGCGCCAGCAGTCGCCCCCCAACTCCCACCTCCTACACAGATACGCAGTATTTT. Its translation is CASSRPPTPTSYTDTQYF.

The V and J genes are TRBV12-3 or TRBV12-4 and TRBJ1-1; D is uncertain. The CDR3 contains 15 residues. Trimming pared 7 bases from V and 6 bases from J, leaving 21 bases between. The CDR3 nucleotides read TGTGCCAGCATCCAAGGGTTATCCAATTCGGCTGAAGCTTTCTTT. This encodes CASIQGLSNSAEAFF.

This clonotype showed up just a few times. The gene calls are TRBV20-1 and TRBJ1-1; tentative D call: TRBD1 (5 bases). Per germline, CDR1 DFQATT and CDR2 SNEGSKA (reference sequence). The CDR3 is 12 amino acids. Trimming cost V 3 bases and J 3 bases, with 8 bases left between them. The CDR3 region is CSARQGYTEAFF. The CDR3 region has the DNA TGCAGTGCTAGGCAGGGATACACTGAAGCTTTCTTT.

Remarks on this clonotype: One base away lies a much larger clone, so this may be a sequencing read error. This chain's CDR3 is CASLARGSPEETSTDTQYF. The CDR3 DNA reads TGCGCCAGCCTCGCAAGAGGGAGTCCCGAGGAGACTAGCACAGATACGCAGTATTTT. V is TRBV5-1 and J is TRBJ2-3; TRBD2 is a possible D gene (5 bases). The V end was cut by 7 bases, the J end by 0 bases, with 27 bases between. The CDR3 covers 19 residues. CDR1 is SGHRS and CDR2 is YFSETQ in the germline V gene.

This clonotype came up a few times. V usage is TRBV7-2 and J usage is TRBJ2-3; D is perhaps TRBD1 (5 bases). Germline CDR1 SGHTA, CDR2 FQGNSA. CDR3 length: 15 amino acids. Between the trimmed V and J ends, which lost 2 bases and 3 bases, there was a span of 12 bases. The CDR3 region has the DNA TGTGCCAGCAGCTTATGGGGCGGTACAACAGATACGCAGTATTTT. Its protein product is CASSLWGGTTDTQYF.

The chain employs TRBV7-2 and TRBJ1-2; no definite D call. This CDR3 is 16 amino acids long. The V gene's germline CDR1 is SGHTA and CDR2 FQGNSA. The V gene lost 1 base and the J gene lost 8 bases, with 20 bases spanning the gap. The CDR3 loop is CASSLGTGPLLDGYTF. Here the CDR3 DNA reads TGTGCCAGCAGCTTAGGTACTGGCCCTCTCTTGGACGGCTACACCTTC.

In its sample, this clonotype was seen a few times. The rearrangement uses TRBV10-3 and TRBJ1-2, with D tentatively TRBD1 (5 bases). The CDR3 runs to 16 residues. Germline CDR1 reads ENHRY; CDR2 reads SYGVKD. Trimming removed 4 bases from V and 3 bases from J, with 18 bases in between. The CDR3, as DNA: TGTGCCATCAGTGTGGCGTTTAGGGCGGGGGACTATGGCTACACCTTC. It codes for CAISVAFRAGDYGYTF.

The chain links TRBV9 to TRBJ2-5; D is perhaps TRBD1 (6 bases). V lost 3 bases and J 2 bases, leaving 14 bases between the germline ends. Germline CDR1 reads SGDLS; CDR2 reads YYNGEE. The CDR3 contains 15 residues. The CDR3 spells CASSAGTQLQETQYF. CDR3 DNA: TGTGCCAGCAGCGCGGGGACACAACTACAAGAGACCCAGTACTTC.

The CDR3 here is CAISEQGDRGSSQPQHF. The CDR3 DNA is TGTGCCATCAGTGAGCAGGGGGACAGGGGGAGTTCGCAGCCCCAGCATTTT. The chain has TRBV10-3 and TRBJ1-5; 11 nucleotides align to TRBD1. Germline V gives CDR1 ENHRY, CDR2 SYGVKD. Trimming took 2 bases from V and 7 from J; bases not matched to a gene: 10. The CDR3 contains 17 residues.

The chain has TRBV6-6 and TRBJ1-5; a possible D gene is TRBD1 (6 bases). The length of the CDR3 is 14 residues. Trimming took 7 bases from V and 6 from J, leaving 16 bases between them. Germline CDR1 reads MNHNY; CDR2 reads SVGAGI (reference sequence). CDR3 in DNA: TGTGCCAGCAACGTACAGGGTGGCGGTCAGCCCCAGCATTTT. Its translation is CASNVQGGGQPQHF.

J is TRBJ2-1 and V is TRBV29-1; TRBD2 agrees at 10 bases. Unmatched junction bases numbered 8, after V lost 5 bases and J lost 7 bases. The CDR3 runs to 14 residues. Germline CDR1 SQVTM, CDR2 ANQGSEA. The CDR3 protein is CSVQRGGLGNEQFF. The DNA for the CDR3 is TGCAGCGTTCAGCGGGGGGGCCTGGGAAATGAGCAGTTCTTC.

This clonotype was counted many times. The rearrangement links TRBV5-1 to TRBJ2-7; D may match TRBD1 or TRBD2 (5 bases each). The V and J ends lost 2 bases and 4 bases respectively, with 10 bases between them. The CDR3 runs to 13 residues. Germline lookup yields CDR1 SGHRS and CDR2 YFSETQ. The CDR3 loop reads CASSFGGEYEQYF. The CDR3 DNA reads as TGCGCCAGCAGCTTTGGGGGAGAATACGAGCAGTACTTC.

The CDR3 loop is CSARRAMTKNIQYF. The CDR3 DNA sequence: TGCAGTGCAAGGAGGGCCATGACCAAAAACATTCAGTACTTC. The chain uses TRBV20-1 and TRBJ2-4; D perhaps matches TRBD2 (6 bases). V lost 6 bases and J lost 2, with 14 bases in between. The CDR3 extends over 14 amino acids. Germline CDR1 DFQATT, CDR2 SNEGSKA (reference sequence).

This chain joins TRBV11-2 and TRBJ2-1; the D is unclear. The germline V gene has CDR1 SGHAT and CDR2 FQNNGV. The CDR3 loop spans 16 amino acids. V was pared by 3 bases and J by 8 bases, with 20 bases between. The CDR3 loop is CASSFTLPAISYEQFF. CDR3 nucleotides: TGTGCCAGCAGCTTCACCCTCCCCGCTATTTCTTATGAGCAGTTCTTC.

This clonotype has just one count. The rearrangement uses TRBV27 and TRBJ2-5, with 9 bases matching TRBD2. CDR3 length: 15 residues. Per germline, CDR1 MNHEY and CDR2 SMNVEV (reference sequence). V dropped 6 bases and J dropped 3; count of bases not matched to a gene: 8. CDR3 coding DNA: TGTGCCAGCAGGGGGGTAGCGGGAGCGGAAGAGACCCAGTACTTC. Translation: CASRGVAGAEETQYF.

This clonotype turned up a few times. This chain links TRBV7-9 with TRBJ2-7; 10 bases line up with TRBD1. The CDR3 spans 14 residues. With V trimmed by 6 bases and J by 4 bases, 6 bases remained unmatched. Germline V CDR1 and CDR2: SEHNR, FQNEAQ (reference sequence). CDR3 nucleotides: TGTGCCAGCAGTAAAGGGACAGGGGATTACGAGCAGTACTTC. As protein: CASSKGTGDYEQYF.

The chain carries TRBV9 and TRBJ2-1; D not certain. The CDR3 is 16 amino acids. Germline assignment: CDR1 SGDLS and CDR2 YYNGEE. Trimming pared 1 base from V and 3 bases from J, leaving 14 bases between. CDR3: CASSVSLSRLYNEQFF. CDR3 nucleotides: TGTGCCAGCAGCGTATCCCTCTCCAGGCTCTACAATGAGCAGTTCTTC.

This chain connects TRBV4-3 to TRBJ2-1; 12 nucleotides match TRBD2. The CDR3 totals 15 residues. The junction had 3 bases not matched to a gene; V was cut back by 4 bases and J by 5 bases. Germline V gene sequence: CDR1 LGHNA, CDR2 YSLEER. CDR3 sequence: CASSLRTSGDNEQFF. The CDR3 DNA sequence: TGCGCCAGCAGCCTACGGACTAGCGGGGACAATGAGCAGTTCTTC.

V gene TRBV7-8 combines with J gene TRBJ2-5; 11 bases line up with TRBD2. The V segment lost 5 bases and the J segment 1 base; nucleotides outside the gene matches: 6. This CDR3 region has 16 residues. Germline CDR1 reads SGHVS; CDR2 reads FQNEAQ. CDR3 sequence reads: CASSLRLAGPQETQYF. The CDR3 DNA sequence: TGTGCCAGCAGCCTCAGACTAGCGGGACCCCAAGAGACCCAGTACTTC.

The count of this clonotype is one. This chain joins TRBV28 and TRBJ2-1, with 12 bases aligning to TRBD2. J lost 10 bases, V lost 5 bases, and 9 bases had no gene match. The CDR3 has 15 residues. From germline, CDR1 is MDHEN and CDR2 SYDVKM. CDR3 amino acids: CASSTSGLAGYEQFF. The CDR3 DNA reads as TGTGCCAGCAGTACCTCGGGACTAGCGGGCTACGAGCAGTTCTTC.

V usage is TRBV7-9 and J usage is TRBJ2-1; 7 bases agree with TRBD1. The end of the DNA is better explained by TRBJ2-7, so the J call may be wrong. The germline V gene encodes CDR1 SEHNR and CDR2 FQNEAQ (reference sequence). The CDR3 contains 16 residues. CDR3 protein: CASSSQGGGGYNEQYF. DNA of the CDR3: TGTGCCAGCAGCTCCCAAGGGGGCGGCGGGTACAATGAGCAGTACTTC.

The chain recombines TRBV6-1 with TRBJ2-6; D ambiguous. This CDR3 contains 16 residues. V dropped 4 bases and J dropped 1 base, with 11 bases sitting between them. Looked up from germline, CDR1 is MNHNS and CDR2 is SASEGT. The CDR3 DNA is TGTGCCAGCAGTGCCTCCCGTAGTTCTGGGGCCAACGTCCTGACTTTC. It is translated as CASSASRSSGANVLTF.